Given below is one TCR beta chain in context. It lacks a known antigen. Base qualities are not recorded, but no much larger clone differs from it by a single base. The source of the sample is a study of chemoradiotherapy in HPV16-positive cancers (dated by TCRdb to between 2021 and 2023). Concerning the study at large: Functional T-cell assays on cells from a couple of HPV16-positive patients defined candidate HPV-specific T-cell clones and common TCR motifs. The candidate HPV-specific TCRs and motifs were then tracked in TCR repertoires from 86 patients with HPV-related cancers. The study set out to ask whether T-cell immunity against the HPV oncoproteins E6 and E7 changes over the course of chemoradiotherapy and whether that immunity affects survival. The paper as a whole reports these results and caveats: Expansion of candidate HPV-specific clones and E7-related TCR motifs was observed in the tumor microenvironment during treatment, whereas no such expansion was observed for non-HPV-specific T cells. The functional definition of HPV-specific T cells came from only two HPV16-positive patients, and the survival association was reported for HPV16-positive patients. In HPV16-positive patients, expansion of HPV-responsive T cells during chemoradiotherapy was found to be associated with improved recurrence-free survival.

Library preparation employed the immunoSEQ multiplex PCR assay. In TCRdb, the immuneACCESS table is reduced to in-frame sequences with V and J assigned. These tables do not hold every clone; where another copy was compared, an unresolved V gene accounts for under half, and the others remain unexplained. This sample lists roughly 19,000 clones; approximately 84% were detected once. The ten largest clones represent 3.5% to 5% of the sample. Repertoires were sampled multiple times during chemoradiotherapy, which allowed clonal expansion in the tumor microenvironment to be followed. The germline ends are 11 bases apart after V is trimmed by 1 base and J by 5 bases. CDR1 and CDR2 are drawn from the germline V gene: MNHNS, SASEGT. The CDR3 runs 15 amino acids, cysteine and phenylalanine included. The entry retains the CDR3 DNA only, 45 bases that are in frame from base 1.

This sequence originates from a human donor with HPV-associated anogenital cancer. This sample comprised blood, obtained from a patient who underwent chemoradiotherapy. The sequence joins TRBV6-1 to TRBJ2-2; the D gene lacks a confident call. The nucleotide sequence is given as TGTGCCAGCAGTGAAGGTACCAGAGCTACCGGGGAGCTGTTTTTT. This sequence encodes CASSEGTRATGELFF.